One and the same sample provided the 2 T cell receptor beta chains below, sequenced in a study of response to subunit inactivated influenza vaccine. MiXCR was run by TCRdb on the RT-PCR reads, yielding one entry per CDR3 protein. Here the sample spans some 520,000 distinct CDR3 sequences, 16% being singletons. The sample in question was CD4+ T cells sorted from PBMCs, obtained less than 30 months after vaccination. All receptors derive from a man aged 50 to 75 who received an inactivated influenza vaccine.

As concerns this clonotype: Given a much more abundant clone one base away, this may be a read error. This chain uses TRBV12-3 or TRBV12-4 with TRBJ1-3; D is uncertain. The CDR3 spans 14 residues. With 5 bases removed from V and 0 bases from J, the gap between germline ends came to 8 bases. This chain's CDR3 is CASSRTNSGNTIYF. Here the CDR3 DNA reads TGTGCCAGCAGTCGGACGAACTCTGGAAACACCATATATTTT.

CDR3 coding DNA: TGTGCCAGCAGTTTACAAACGGGCTACGAGCAGTACTTC. Its translation is CASSLQTGYEQYF. The rearrangement links TRBV27 to TRBJ2-7; no reliable D call. CDR3 length equals 13 residues. CDR1 is MNHEY, CDR2 SMNVEV, per germline (reference sequence). V dropped 2 bases and J dropped 3 bases, with 8 bases sitting between them.